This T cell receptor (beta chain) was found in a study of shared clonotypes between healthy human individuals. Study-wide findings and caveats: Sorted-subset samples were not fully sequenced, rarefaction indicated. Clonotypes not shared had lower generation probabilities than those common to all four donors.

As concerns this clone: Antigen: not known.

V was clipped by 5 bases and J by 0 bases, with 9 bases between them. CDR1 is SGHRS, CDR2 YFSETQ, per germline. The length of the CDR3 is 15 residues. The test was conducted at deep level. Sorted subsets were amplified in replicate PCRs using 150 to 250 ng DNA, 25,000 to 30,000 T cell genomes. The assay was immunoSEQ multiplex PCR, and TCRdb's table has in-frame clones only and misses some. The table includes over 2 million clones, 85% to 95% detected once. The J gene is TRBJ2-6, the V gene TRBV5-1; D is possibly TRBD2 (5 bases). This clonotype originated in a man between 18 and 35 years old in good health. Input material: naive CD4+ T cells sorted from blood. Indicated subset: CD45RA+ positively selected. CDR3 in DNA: TGCGCCAGCAGAGAGGGAAGCTCTGGGGCCAACGTCCTGACTTTC. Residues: CASREGSSGANVLTF.